This T cell receptor (beta chain) was identified in a study of blood T cell repertoires in COVID-19. CDR1 ENHRY and CDR2 SYGVKD come from the germline V gene. V shed 3 bases and J shed 3 bases, with 10 bases lying between them. This CDR3 spans 14 amino acids. Some clones are missing from TCRdb's copy, which holds only in-frame ones; the method was immunoSEQ multiplex PCR. The sample has about 24,000 clones, approximately 90% seen once. Sequenced: peripheral blood. This TCR came from a man between 70 and 80 years old with acute or convalescent COVID-19. The chain links TRBV10-3 to TRBJ2-3; tentative D call: TRBD2 (5 bases). The CDR3 DNA reads as TGTGCCATCAGTGACACTAGTGGGACAGATACGCAGTATTTT. It codes for CAISDTSGTDTQYF.